The 30 T cell receptor beta chains below all came from one sample that was sequenced in a study of T cells in Graves' hyperthyroidism and ophthalmopathy. Template material for amplifying TCR beta CDR3 regions consisted of RNA transcripts. The HTBI primer set was used in a first-round RT-PCR of the TCR CDR3. TCRdb used MiXCR to reprocess the multiplex PCR reads, holding one entry per CDR3 protein. This sample has around 290,000 distinct CDR3 sequences, with about 15% found just once. Sequenced: blood. Every receptor here comes from a woman aged 55-69 years with Graves' ophthalmopathy.

This clonotype has a count of ten or more. The chain couples TRBV6-2 or TRBV6-3 to TRBJ2-7, with a possible D match to TRBD1 (6 bases). This CDR3 region has 14 residues. Trimming took off 6 bases at V and 2 bases at J, with 14 bases between the two ends. Germline CDR1 MNHEY, CDR2 SVGEGT. DNA of the CDR3: TGTGCCAGCAGACCTCCCAGACAGGCCTACGAGCAGTACTTC. Protein product: CASRPPRQAYEQYF.

In its sample, this clonotype was seen a few times. V is TRBV12-3 or TRBV12-4 and J is TRBJ1-5; D not certain. The CDR3 has 12 amino acids. The V gene lost 5 bases and the J gene lost 4 bases, with 6 bases spanning the gap. The CDR3 coding sequence is TGTGCCAGCAGTGGACCTAATCAGCCCCAGCATTTT. It translates to CASSGPNQPQHF.

The sample holds many counts of this clonotype. The rearrangement uses TRBV20-1 and TRBJ2-3; 7 bases map to TRBD1. This CDR3 contains 14 residues. Germline CDR1 is DFQATT and CDR2 is SNEGSKA (reference sequence). V lost 7 bases and J lost 0; bases outside the gene matches: 7. CDR3 sequence: CSVVRGQSTDTQYF. The DNA of the CDR3 is TGCAGTGTTGTACGGGGACAGAGCACAGATACGCAGTATTTT.

This clonotype was recorded many times. This rearrangement joins TRBV27 to TRBJ2-3; D is uncertain. The CDR3 loop spans 20 amino acids. CDR1 and CDR2 from the germline V gene are MNHEY and SMNVEV (reference sequence). The ends were cut back, 5 bases at V and 0 bases at J, with 27 bases in the middle. The CDR3 DNA follows: TGTGCCAGCAGTCGTCGAACCACCCTCTTGGACGTGGCTAGCACAGATACGCAGTATTTT. Its translation: CASSRRTTLLDVASTDTQYF.

This clonotype was counted at least ten times. CDR3 sequence (DNA): TGCGCCAGCAGCTTGGAGGGGGCCAGGAGAGATACGCAGTATTTT. It yields the protein CASSLEGARRDTQYF. The chain is built from TRBV5-1 and TRBJ2-3; 7 nucleotides line up with TRBD1. Germline assignment: CDR1 SGHRS and CDR2 YFSETQ. The CDR3 totals 15 residues. The V segment lost 0 bases and the J segment 5 bases; nucleotides outside the gene matches: 6.

This clonotype was detected only a few times. The chain has TRBV5-8 and TRBJ1-4; no firm D call. V lost 0 bases to trimming and J lost 8 bases, with 14 bases between them. Germline V CDR1 and CDR2: SGHTS, YDEGEE. CDR3 length: 15 amino acids. CDR3 bases: TGTGCCAGCAGCTTGGTTGGCGGGTCGGGGGAAAAACTGTTTTTT. The encoded protein is CASSLVGGSGEKLFF.

This chain uses TRBV20-1 with TRBJ2-3; 8 bases agree with TRBD2. The germline V gene has CDR1 DFQATT and CDR2 SNEGSKA (reference sequence). The CDR3 has 17 residues. After removal of 0 bases from V and 0 bases from J, the junction contained 8 bases not matched to a gene. The CDR3 coding sequence is TGCAGTGCTAGAGATCAGCGAAGCGGGAGAAGCACAGATACGCAGTATTTT. This codes for CSARDQRSGRSTDTQYF.

This clonotype appeared many times. J is TRBJ2-7 and V is TRBV19; 9 nucleotides line up with TRBD1. The germline gives CDR1 LNHDA, CDR2 SQIVND (reference sequence). The CDR3 extends over 14 amino acids. V shed 6 bases, J shed 7 bases, and the junction held 10 bases outside the gene matches. This CDR3 reads CASRRDRVNGEQYF. The CDR3 nucleotides read TGTGCCAGTAGGCGGGACAGGGTAAATGGAGAGCAGTACTTC.

This clonotype was seen ten or more times. This chain joins TRBV20-1 and TRBJ1-1; D possibly corresponds to TRBD1 (6 bases). The germline V gene encodes CDR1 DFQATT and CDR2 SNEGSKA (reference sequence). The CDR3 runs to 12 residues. V gave up 0 bases and J gave up 8 bases, with 10 bases separating them. The CDR3 sequence: CSARDRGAEAFF. For the CDR3, the DNA is TGCAGTGCTAGAGATCGGGGGGCAGAAGCTTTCTTT.

The V gene is TRBV6-1, the J gene TRBJ1-2; D call uncertain. This CDR3 has 14 residues. Looked up from germline, CDR1 is MNHNS and CDR2 is SASEGT. The V gene lost 0 bases and the J gene lost 7 bases, with 12 bases spanning the gap. The CDR3 sequence is CASSEARGNGGYTF. The CDR3, as DNA: TGTGCCAGCAGTGAAGCCCGGGGTAACGGTGGCTACACCTTC.

This clonotype was observed many times. The V gene is TRBV20-1, the J gene TRBJ2-4; 9 bases are a match to TRBD1. After removal of 6 bases from V and 5 bases from J, the junction contained 14 bases not matched to a gene. From germline, CDR1 is DFQATT and CDR2 SNEGSKA (reference sequence). The CDR3 is 16 residues long. CDR3 region: CSATMTGGWDQNIQYF. CDR3 DNA: TGCAGTGCCACGATGACAGGGGGTTGGGATCAAAACATTCAGTACTTC.

Many counts were recorded for this clonotype. The chain carries TRBV2 and TRBJ2-5; perhaps TRBD2 as D (6 bases). Trimming cost V 0 bases and J 4 bases, with 9 bases left between them. The CDR3 consists of 14 residues. CDR1 SNHLY and CDR2 FYNNEI come from the germline V gene. The CDR3 protein is CASSEAYSGETQYF. DNA for the CDR3: TGTGCCAGCAGTGAAGCATATAGCGGAGAGACCCAGTACTTC.

The rearrangement joins TRBV20-1 to TRBJ2-1; D might be TRBD2 (6 bases). The CDR3 has 13 residues. The V gene lost 7 bases and the J gene lost 4 bases, with 14 bases spanning the gap. CDR1 and CDR2 (germline): DFQATT, SNEGSKA (reference sequence). CDR3 sequence (DNA): TGCAGTGGTGAGGCGGAGGGGTACAATGAGCAGTTCTTC. Its translation: CSGEAEGYNEQFF.

V usage is TRBV5-6 and J usage is TRBJ2-7; D uncertain. From germline, CDR1 is SGHDT and CDR2 YYEEEE. The ends were cut back, 0 bases at V and 6 bases at J, with 10 bases in the middle. The CDR3 loop spans 13 amino acids. In nucleotides, the CDR3 is TGTGCCAGCAGCTTGGATTCGGGTCGCGAGCAGTACTTC. It codes for CASSLDSGREQYF.

This clonotype showed up many times. The V gene is TRBV5-6, the J gene TRBJ2-1; possibly TRBD2 for D (5 bases). The CDR3 covers 16 residues. Looked up from germline, CDR1 is SGHDT and CDR2 is YYEEEE. V dropped 3 bases and J dropped 9 bases, with 22 bases sitting between them. In DNA form, the CDR3 reads TGTGCCAGCAGCTCGGTAAGCGGATCTTACCTTATTGAGCAGTTCTTC. Translating gives CASSSVSGSYLIEQFF.

This clonotype was observed many times. The chain combines TRBV28 with TRBJ2-4; TRBD2 matches at 11 bases. CDR3 length: 17 residues. The germline V gene has CDR1 MDHEN and CDR2 SYDVKM. The trim removed 5 bases at V and 0 bases at J, leaving 6 bases unmatched. The CDR3 region has the DNA TGTGCCAGCAGTGCTGGGACTAGCGGTTTAGCCAAAAACATTCAGTACTTC. It is translated as CASSAGTSGLAKNIQYF.

This sequence joins TRBV5-1 and TRBJ1-2; D not resolved. The length of the CDR3 is 13 residues. The germline gives CDR1 SGHRS, CDR2 YFSETQ. The germline V and J ends were trimmed by 1 base and 8 bases, with 12 bases remaining between them. The CDR3 is CASSLRSAGGYTF. DNA of the CDR3: TGCGCCAGCAGCTTGAGAAGTGCCGGGGGCTACACCTTC.

The sample holds a few counts of this clonotype. The rearrangement uses TRBV4-1 and TRBJ2-3, with unresolved D. The CDR3 spans 15 residues. The ends were cut back, 1 base at V and 6 bases at J, with 14 bases in the middle. CDR1 MGHRA and CDR2 YSYEKL come from the germline V gene. The CDR3 here is CASSQVITDWDTQYF. In DNA form, the CDR3 reads TGCGCCAGCAGCCAAGTAATAACGGATTGGGATACGCAGTATTTT.

The chain carries TRBV10-3 and TRBJ2-1; TRBD2 matches 7 bases. Germline V lookup: CDR1 ENHRY, CDR2 SYGVKD. CDR3 length: 16 amino acids. J was trimmed by 5 bases and V by 2 bases; bases with no gene match: 9. The CDR3 DNA reads as TGTGCCATCAGTGAGGGTACGAGCGGGGAAAACAATGAGCAGTTCTTC. The encoded protein is CAISEGTSGENNEQFF.

Comment on this clonotype: A single base separates this from a much larger clone, so it may be a read error. The rearrangement joins TRBV5-6 to TRBJ1-1, with D unclear. There are 15 residues in the CDR3. Germline-derived CDR1 and CDR2 are SGHDT and YYEEEE. The CDR3 sequence is CASSPRLNLNTEVFF. CDR3 bases: TGTGCCAGCAGCCCGAGACTGAACTTGAACACTGAAGTTTTCTTT.

The rearrangement links TRBV18 to TRBJ2-5; TRBD2 is a possible D gene (5 bases). Per germline, CDR1 KGHSH and CDR2 LQKENI. This CDR3 has 14 residues. V lost 0 bases and J lost 4, with 9 bases in between. CDR3 residues: CASSPPSRGETQYF. CDR3 DNA: TGTGCCAGCTCACCACCCAGCCGGGGAGAGACCCAGTACTTC. The variable domain in full, completed from reference TRBV18 and TRBJ2-5, reads NAGVMQNPRHLVRRRGQEARLRCSPMKGHSHVYWYRQLPEEGLKFMVYLQKENIIDESGMPKERFSAEFPKEGPSILRIQQVVRGDSAAYFCASSPPSRGETQYFGPGTRLLVL.

V gene TRBV3-1 combines with J gene TRBJ2-2; possibly TRBD2 for D (7 bases). V shed 1 base and J shed 7 bases, with 13 bases lying between them. The CDR3 consists of 15 residues. The germline V gene has CDR1 LGHDT and CDR2 YNNKEL (reference sequence). In DNA, the CDR3 is TGTGCCAGCAGCCAAGGGACAGCGGGGCTCGGGGAGCTGTTTTTT. It specifies CASSQGTAGLGELFF.

The chain recombines TRBV27 with TRBJ1-3; D call uncertain. Trimming shortened V by 5 bases and J by 1 base, and 6 bases separated the two germline ends. The CDR3 loop spans 13 amino acids. Germline assignment: CDR1 MNHEY and CDR2 SMNVEV (reference sequence). The CDR3 reads CASSLTSGNTIYF. CDR3 bases: TGTGCCAGCAGTCTTACGTCTGGAAACACCATATATTTT.

This clonotype was seen ten or more times. The chain recombines TRBV28 with TRBJ1-1; D not certain. Trimming took off 2 bases at V and 1 base at J, with 5 bases between the two ends. CDR3 size: 13 residues. The germline V gene has CDR1 MDHEN and CDR2 SYDVKM. The CDR3 loop reads CASSLAKNTEAFF. CDR3 DNA sequence: TGTGCCAGCAGTTTAGCAAAGAACACTGAAGCTTTCTTT.

This chain connects TRBV20-1 to TRBJ1-6, with D tentatively TRBD1 (6 bases). The germline CDR1 and CDR2 sequences are DFQATT and SNEGSKA (reference sequence). Trimming left V 5 bases short and J 7 bases short, with 15 bases between. The CDR3 totals 14 residues. The CDR3 DNA reads TGCAGTGCTCGGACAGCCAACTCAAATTCACCCCTCCACTTT. Residues: CSARTANSNSPLHF.

The table lists this clonotype with a few counts. The chain combines TRBV5-6 with TRBJ1-5; 10 nucleotides line up with TRBD1. The junction had 7 bases not matched to a gene; V was cut back by 1 base and J by 3 bases. The CDR3 consists of 17 residues. CDR1 and CDR2 from the germline V gene are SGHDT and YYEEEE. CDR3 in DNA: TGTGCCAGCAGCTTGACCGGACAGGGGGTATACAATCAGCCCCAGCATTTT. This translates into CASSLTGQGVYNQPQHF.

This clonotype was seen only once. V usage is TRBV6-1 and J usage is TRBJ2-6, with 9 bases identical to TRBD1. Trimming took 6 bases from V and 0 from J; bases not matched to a gene: 3. The length of the CDR3 is 16 residues. Germline loops: CDR1 MNHNS, CDR2 SASEGT. CDR3 protein: CASRGTGTSGANVLTF. CDR3 nucleotide sequence: TGTGCCAGCAGGGGGACAGGGACCTCTGGGGCCAACGTCCTGACTTTC.

In regard to this clonotype: A much larger clone differs by one base, so this may be a read error. The chain links TRBV2 to TRBJ1-6, with 8 bases aligning to TRBD1. CDR1 is SNHLY, CDR2 FYNNEI, per germline. The CDR3 length is 15 residues. CDR3 bases: TGTGCCAGCGATCAGGGGGCGGTTTATAATTCACGCCTCCACTTT. Residues: CASDQGAVYNSRLHF.

Note on this clonotype: Given a much more abundant clone one base away, this may be a read error. For the CDR3, the DNA is TGTGCCAGCTCACTTAGCGGGATGGATAGCAATCAGCCCCAGCATTTT. This codes for CASSLSGMDSNQPQHF. The rearrangement uses TRBV2 and TRBJ1-5; D not certain. The CDR3 contains 16 residues. Germline-derived CDR1 and CDR2 are SNHLY and FYNNEI. The germline V and J ends were trimmed by 8 bases and 0 bases, with 17 bases remaining between them.

A few counts support this clonotype. The chain recombines TRBV19 with TRBJ1-2; tentatively, D is TRBD1 (6 bases). There are 13 residues in the CDR3. Trimming pared 4 bases from V and 8 bases from J, leaving 14 bases between. The germline V gene has CDR1 LNHDA and CDR2 SQIVND (reference sequence). Here the CDR3 DNA reads TGTGCCAGTAGTAAGGGACACGGAGAGGGCTACACCTTC. It codes for CASSKGHGEGYTF.